Each of the 21 T cell receptor beta chains below was sequenced from the same sample in a study of shared clonotypes between healthy human individuals. Naive CD8 populations comprised CD45RO-negative cells positively selected for CCR7, excluding terminally differentiated effector memory CD45RA+ cells. Sequencing was performed with immunoSEQ multiplex PCR; in TCRdb, only in-frame clones are kept and a portion is missing. The table has roughly 890,000 clones, 85% to 95% seen once; the top ten hold 24%. Sample: naive CD8+ T cells sorted from blood. The receptors were gathered from a man younger than 40 in good health.

CDR3 in DNA: TGTGCCAGCAGTGAAGCCCTACAGGGAAATCATGAAGCTTTCTTT. This codes for CASSEALQGNHEAFF. This sequence joins TRBV6-1 and TRBJ1-1; D is perhaps TRBD1 (6 bases). In germline, CDR1 is MNHNS, CDR2 SASEGT. Trimming took 0 bases from V and 7 from J, leaving 15 bases between them. The length of the CDR3 is 15 residues.

This clone has only one observation. The rearrangement links TRBV10-3 to TRBJ2-1; 8 positions match TRBD2. The V and J ends lost 7 bases and 1 base, in that order; junction bases with no gene match: 12. The V gene's germline CDR1 is ENHRY and CDR2 SYGVKD. This CDR3 spans 17 amino acids. The CDR3 bases are TGTGCCATCACTCGCGGCCGAGCGGGAGCATCCTACAATGAGCAGTTCTTC. This encodes CAITRGRAGASYNEQFF.

The chain joins TRBV7-2 to TRBJ2-1; TRBD2 agrees at 12 bases. V lost 3 bases to trimming and J lost 5 bases; unmatched junction nucleotides: 5. The germline V gene has CDR1 SGHTA and CDR2 FQGNSA. The CDR3 contains 16 residues. The CDR3 reads CASSLTSGSLHNEQFF. CDR3 coding DNA: TGTGCCAGCAGCTTGACTAGCGGGAGTCTCCACAATGAGCAGTTCTTC.

The V call is TRBV9, the J call TRBJ1-3, with D possibly TRBD1 on 5 matching bases. CDR1 SGDLS and CDR2 YYNGEE come from the germline V gene. The V end lost 4 bases, the J end lost 0 bases, and 8 bases lay between the germline ends. This CDR3 spans 14 amino acids. The DNA for the CDR3 is TGTGCCAGCAGCCCTACAGGCTCTGGAAACACCATATATTTT. It is translated as CASSPTGSGNTIYF.

CDR3 residues: CASSLASGTEAFF. The CDR3 nucleotides are TGTGCCAGCAGTTTAGCGTCGGGCACTGAAGCTTTCTTT. This rearrangement joins TRBV27 to TRBJ1-1; no clear D gene. The CDR3 runs to 13 residues. CDR1 MNHEY and CDR2 SMNVEV come from the germline V gene (reference sequence). V lost 2 bases, J lost 4 bases, and 8 bases lay in between.

As regards this clone: The same CDR3 can be traced to other DNA sequences in this sample. The rearrangement uses TRBV5-1 and TRBJ2-3; D not certain. CDR3 size: 11 residues. Trimming took 7 bases from V and 0 from J, leaving 3 bases between them. Per germline, CDR1 SGHRS and CDR2 YFSETQ. CDR3 residues: CASRSTDTQYF. For the CDR3, the DNA is TGCGCCAGCCGTAGCACAGATACGCAGTATTTT.

The V and J genes are TRBV7-2 and TRBJ2-5; possible D gene TRBD1, 5 bases. Germline-derived CDR1 and CDR2 are SGHTA and FQGNSA. V dropped 5 bases and J dropped 0 bases, with 13 bases sitting between them. The CDR3 has 15 amino acids. In nucleotides, the CDR3 is TGTGCCAGCAGCCAGGCTCTCAGGGACCAAGAGACCCAGTACTTC. As protein: CASSQALRDQETQYF.

The chain uses TRBV14 and TRBJ2-3; 9 bases line up with TRBD2. Germline-derived CDR1 and CDR2 are SGHDN and FVKESK. With 4 bases clipped from V and 2 bases from J, the junction kept 10 bases outside the gene matches. There are 17 residues in the CDR3. The CDR3 loop reads CASSLSVSGSATDTQYF. The CDR3 DNA is TGTGCCAGCAGCCTCTCCGTTAGCGGGAGCGCCACAGATACGCAGTATTTT.

V usage is TRBV29-1 and J usage is TRBJ2-1; a weak D match, TRBD1 (5 bases). The CDR3 spans 16 residues. Germline values: CDR1 SQVTM, CDR2 ANQGSEA. The V gene lost 3 bases and the J gene lost 7 bases, with 22 bases spanning the gap. The CDR3 DNA reads TGCAGCGTTGAGGCGACAGATATGGGGAAAGGTAATGAGCAGTTCTTC. Its protein product is CSVEATDMGKGNEQFF.

V and J are TRBV13 and TRBJ2-7; D is uncertain. Germline V gene data show CDR1 as PRHDT and CDR2 as FYEKMQ (reference sequence). Trimming left V 1 base short and J 6 bases short, with 7 bases between. The CDR3 is made up of 12 amino acids. The CDR3 protein is CASSLAPGEQYF. The CDR3 nucleotides are TGTGCCAGCAGCTTAGCCCCAGGCGAGCAGTACTTC.

V usage is TRBV5-1 and J usage is TRBJ1-1, with TRBD1 matching over 8 bases. The V gene's germline CDR1 is SGHRS and CDR2 YFSETQ. V trimming: 4 bases; J trimming: 4 bases; junction bases outside the gene matches: 12. The CDR3 contains 16 residues. DNA of the CDR3: TGCGCCAGCAGCAAAACCGGACAGGGTGTAGGCACTGAAGCTTTCTTT. Protein sequence: CASSKTGQGVGTEAFF.

This chain joins TRBV29-1 and TRBJ1-1; D remains unclear. Trimming pared 7 bases from V and 4 bases from J, leaving 13 bases between. From germline, CDR1 is SQVTM and CDR2 ANQGSEA. The CDR3 totals 12 residues. CDR3 coding DNA: TGCAGCGCCCACAGAGATACCACTGAAGCTTTCTTT. Amino acid sequence: CSAHRDTTEAFF.

The rearrangement links TRBV27 to TRBJ2-1, with D perhaps assigned TRBD1 or TRBD2 (5 bases each). The CDR3 spans 17 residues. The germline V gene has CDR1 MNHEY and CDR2 SMNVEV (reference sequence). V was shortened by 2 bases and J by 3 bases, with 17 bases between the two germline ends. CDR3 DNA: TGTGCCAGCAGTTTAGGGGGTGGGCCCATCGGCTACAATGAGCAGTTCTTC. The encoded protein is CASSLGGGPIGYNEQFF.

This clone has only one observation. The chain recombines TRBV7-9 with TRBJ2-3, with a weak D call TRBD1 (6 bases). Germline V gene data show CDR1 as SEHNR and CDR2 as FQNEAQ (reference sequence). Trimming removed 4 bases at V and 0 bases at J, with 20 bases between. The CDR3 has 18 amino acids. CDR3 sequence (DNA): TGTGCCAGCAGCTCTACTACAAGGGGGATTCACAGCACAGATACGCAGTATTTT. Translation gives CASSSTTRGIHSTDTQYF.

Remarks on this clone: Other DNA sequences in this sample translate to the same CDR3. The CDR3 spells CASSLGVYGYTF. CDR3 nucleotides: TGTGCCAGCAGCTTAGGTGTCTATGGCTACACCTTC. The chain links TRBV7-9 to TRBJ1-2; D is undetermined. V was shortened by 1 base and J by 4 bases, with 4 bases between the two germline ends. The CDR3 runs 12 residues. Germline V gene data show CDR1 as SEHNR and CDR2 as FQNEAQ (reference sequence). Full variable domain (missing parts from reference TRBV7-9 and TRBJ1-2): DTGVSQNPRHKITKRGQNVTFRCDPISEHNRLYWYRQTLGQGPEFLTYFQNEAQLEKSRLLSDRFSAERPKGSFSTLEIQRTEQGDSAMYLCASSLGVYGYTFGSGTRLTVV.

V and J are TRBV11-2 and TRBJ2-7, with D perhaps matching TRBD2 (5 bases). With 2 bases removed from V and 3 bases from J, the gap between germline ends came to 14 bases. CDR3 length equals 15 residues. CDR1 is SGHAT and CDR2 is FQNNGV in the germline V gene. This chain's CDR3 is CASSLLRTGDYEQYF. In DNA form, the CDR3 reads TGTGCCAGCAGCTTACTCCGGACTGGTGACTACGAGCAGTACTTC.

Only one count was recorded for this clone. This rearrangement joins TRBV2 to TRBJ1-5; D unclear. CDR3 length: 13 residues. From germline, CDR1 is SNHLY and CDR2 FYNNEI. V was cut by 4 bases and J by 7 bases, with 11 bases left in between. Here the CDR3 DNA reads TGTGCCAGCAGTGTAGGGTTAGGGCAGCCCCAGCATTTT. It translates to CASSVGLGQPQHF.

The chain carries TRBV4-3 and TRBJ2-7; weak D call: TRBD1 (6 bases). V was clipped by 1 base and J by 1 base, with 11 bases between them. Germline lookup yields CDR1 LGHNA and CDR2 YSLEER. The CDR3 spans 15 residues. The CDR3 sequence is CASSQAAQGSYEQYF. In DNA, the CDR3 is TGCGCCAGCAGCCAAGCGGCCCAGGGGTCCTACGAGCAGTACTTC.

The rearrangement links TRBV6-6 to TRBJ2-7; 13 nucleotides agree with TRBD2. The CDR3 spans 14 residues. CDR1 and CDR2 (germline): MNHNY, SVGAGI (reference sequence). V was pared by 5 bases and J by 6 bases, with 4 bases of the junction left unmatched. The CDR3 region has the DNA TGTGCCAGCAGTCCGGGACTAGCGGGATTCGAGCAGTACTTC. Amino acid sequence: CASSPGLAGFEQYF.

This chain links TRBV9 with TRBJ1-2; D is uncertain. Trimming removed 10 bases at V and 7 bases at J, with 17 bases between. Germline V lookup: CDR1 SGDLS, CDR2 YYNGEE. This CDR3 spans 12 amino acids. DNA for the CDR3: TGTGCCGGGTACAGTAGGGCTGCTGGCTACACCTTC. Protein: CAGYSRAAGYTF.

The chain employs TRBV27 and TRBJ1-4; D is ambiguous. Germline V lookup: CDR1 MNHEY, CDR2 SMNVEV (reference sequence). This CDR3 has 14 amino acids. Trimming pared 4 bases from V and 6 bases from J, leaving 12 bases between. The CDR3 reads CASSSAYTHEKLFF. The DNA for the CDR3 is TGTGCCAGCAGTTCTGCTTACACACATGAAAAACTGTTTTTT. The full variable domain, rest sourced from reference TRBV27 and TRBJ1-4, is EAQVTQNPRYLITVTGKKLTVTCSQNMNHEYMSWYRQDPGLGLRQIYYSMNVEVTDKGDVPEGYKVSRKEKRNFPLILESPSPNQTSLYFCASSSAYTHEKLFFGSGTQLSVL.